A selection of T cell receptor beta chains follows, all from one sample in a study of radiotherapy plus CTLA-4 blockade in lung cancer. Using immunoSEQ multiplex PCR, the repertoire was profiled, and TCRdb retains in-frame clones only, with some absent. The sample lists 95,000 to 150,000 clones, approximately 90% seen once, with roughly 7% in the top ten. The sample here was peripheral blood, taken from a patient treated with radiotherapy plus ipilimumab. The receptors were sampled from a human donor with non-small cell lung cancer that progressed on radiotherapy plus ipilimumab. Both conserved end residues are trimmed from each CDR3. The D gene is left open where the match is weak.

ASGGGGYNEQF,TRBJ2-1,TRBV4-1,NA
ASSVDPVSGRGYT,TRBJ1-2,TRBV9,NA
ASSETGVHSNQPQH,TRBJ1-5,TRBV6-1,TRBD1
ATSDTQY,TRBJ2-3,TRBV6-1,NA
AWSFGPSGRAPDTQY,TRBJ2-3,TRBV30,TRBD2
SVRQGGGPNYGYT,TRBJ1-2,TRBV29-1,TRBD1
ASSTDRAQPQH,TRBJ1-5,TRBV11-2,TRBD1
ASSFLVAGALGLNEQF,TRBJ2-1,TRBV5-5,TRBD2
ASSQDLDRADEQY,TRBJ2-7,TRBV14,TRBD1
ASSDGLGARQGYT,TRBJ1-2,TRBV6-1,NA
SAEGSGNTEAF,TRBJ1-1,TRBV29-1,NA
ASSLSSTPYEQY,TRBJ2-7,TRBV27,NA
ASSQDGQPAGELF,TRBJ2-2,TRBV4-2,NA
AISGGHANEKLF,TRBJ1-4,TRBV10-3,NA
ASSLETQY,TRBJ2-5,TRBV7-9,NA
ASSYSNRDGYYNEQF,TRBJ2-1,TRBV13,NA
ASSQRRGDYGYT,TRBJ1-2,TRBV18,NA
ASSPGLAGPRDTQY,TRBJ2-3,TRBV4-2,TRBD2
ASSQAFAGQGYEQY,TRBJ2-7,TRBV4-1,NA
ASSWGVEQF,TRBJ2-1,TRBV5-1,NA
TSFQSRTGAGGYT,TRBJ1-2,TRBV1,NA
ASSFGAWMNTEAF,TRBJ1-1,TRBV7-9,NA
ASSPQAGANVLT,TRBJ2-6,TRBV5-1,NA
ASSSRQGVYGYT,TRBJ1-2,TRBV5-1,TRBD1
ASRRTGTYEQY,TRBJ2-7,TRBV19,TRBD1
ATSRDSSTGELF,TRBJ2-2,TRBV15,NA
SAGLAALGEQF,TRBJ2-1,TRBV29-1,TRBD2
ASSDGFDTQY,TRBJ2-3,TRBV2,NA
ASSLSGGNEQF,TRBJ2-1,TRBV7-9,TRBD2
ASRQTRTSGPKETQY,TRBJ2-5,TRBV19,TRBD2
ASSPPGTSGIRGNEQF,TRBJ2-1,TRBV7-9,TRBD2
ASSLRLMLRTGRNTEAF,TRBJ1-1,TRBV7-9,TRBD1
ASSKTGSDTEAF,TRBJ1-1,TRBV11-3,NA